The 25 T cell receptor beta chains presented below share a single source sample, sequenced in a study of cytomegalovirus exposure and HLA in healthy donors. Primers: 60 Vbeta forward and 13 Jbeta reverse. Generated by immunoSEQ multiplex PCR, the TCRdb table keeps only in-frame clones and is missing some. This sample contains over 150,000 clones. The sequenced sample consisted of PBMCs. These receptors all stem from a boy aged 5-17 years in good health and CMV-seronegative.

J is TRBJ2-5 and V is TRBV15, with 7 bases identical to TRBD2. This CDR3 is built from 16 residues. V gave up 3 bases and J gave up 0 bases; unmatched junction bases: 7. Germline values: CDR1 LNHNV, CDR2 YYDKDF (reference sequence). The CDR3 DNA follows: TGTGCCACCAGCAGGGGTAGCGGGTACAACCAAGAGACCCAGTACTTC. It translates to CATSRGSGYNQETQYF.

CDR3 sequence reads: CASSLGGGINEKLFF. CDR3 nucleotide sequence: TGTGCCAGCAGTTTAGGGGGAGGGATTAATGAAAAACTGTTTTTT. This chain links TRBV28 with TRBJ1-4, with a weak D call TRBD1 (5 bases). Trimming shortened V by 2 bases and J by 4 bases, and 11 bases separated the two germline ends. Germline V gene data show CDR1 as MDHEN and CDR2 as SYDVKM. The CDR3 loop spans 15 amino acids.

This sequence joins TRBV19 and TRBJ1-3, with 7 positions matching TRBD1. V was pared by 7 bases and J by 7 bases, with 7 bases of the junction left unmatched. Germline CDR1 is LNHDA and CDR2 is SQIVND (reference sequence). The CDR3 is made up of 13 amino acids. CDR3 coding DNA: TGTGCCAGTAAACGACAGGGTGAGAACACCATATATTTT. It translates to CASKRQGENTIYF.

V usage is TRBV27 and J usage is TRBJ1-2; D unresolved. V was shortened by 5 bases and J by 6 bases, with 10 bases between the two germline ends. This CDR3 comprises 12 residues. Germline V lookup: CDR1 MNHEY, CDR2 SMNVEV (reference sequence). The CDR3 is CASSRNGDGYTF. The CDR3 DNA is TGTGCCAGCAGTCGCAATGGAGATGGCTACACCTTC.

This chain links TRBV30 with TRBJ2-7; D perhaps matches TRBD1 (6 bases). The germline V gene encodes CDR1 GTSNPN and CDR2 SVGIG (reference sequence). Trimming took off 0 bases at V and 7 bases at J, with 16 bases between the two ends. The CDR3 spans 14 residues. The CDR3 loop is CAWSVTGNLGEQYF. The CDR3 coding sequence is TGTGCCTGGAGTGTTACAGGGAACCTGGGGGAGCAGTACTTC.

The CDR3 coding sequence is TGTGCTAGTGGTTTGGTACGGTCGTGGGGCTACACCTTC. Encoded protein: CASGLVRSWGYTF. V usage is TRBV12-5 and J usage is TRBJ1-2; D is ambiguous. V lost 0 bases, J lost 8 bases, and 10 bases lay in between. There are 13 residues in the CDR3. Germline CDR1 reads LGHNT; CDR2 reads FRNRAP.

This chain connects TRBV5-6 to TRBJ2-2; 9 positions match TRBD2. The ends lost 5 bases at V and 7 bases at J; junction bases unmatched: 12. The CDR3 is 16 amino acids. Germline values: CDR1 SGHDT, CDR2 YYEEEE. This chain's CDR3 is CASRSLAGAYGGELFF. In DNA, the CDR3 is TGTGCCAGCAGAAGTTTAGCGGGGGCCTACGGCGGGGAGCTGTTTTTT.

The chain recombines TRBV30 with TRBJ1-6; 7 nucleotides agree with TRBD1. The CDR3 runs to 14 residues. After removal of 5 bases from V and 6 bases from J, the junction contained 7 bases not matched to a gene. The germline V gene has CDR1 GTSNPN and CDR2 SVGIG (reference sequence). The CDR3 spells CAWETGALNSPLHF. The CDR3 DNA is TGTGCCTGGGAAACAGGGGCCCTTAATTCACCCCTCCACTTT.

V usage is TRBV7-6 and J usage is TRBJ1-1; the D gene is possibly TRBD1 (5 bases). Trimming left V 5 bases short and J 6 bases short, with 13 bases between. This CDR3 is built from 13 residues. Germline V gives CDR1 SGHVS, CDR2 FNYEAQ. DNA of the CDR3: TGTGCCAGCAGCCCAGGGCCGTTCGCTGAAGCTTTCTTT. The encoded protein is CASSPGPFAEAFF. The variable domain in full, completed from reference TRBV7-6 and TRBJ1-1, reads GAGVSQSPRYKVTKRGQDVALRCDPISGHVSLYWYRQALGQGPEFLTYFNYEAQQDKSGLPNDRFSAERPEGSISTLTIQRTEQRDSAMYRCASSPGPFAEAFFGQGTRLTVV.

The genes are TRBV7-9 and TRBJ2-1, with D perhaps matching TRBD2 (7 bases). The CDR3 is made up of 17 amino acids. CDR1 and CDR2 (germline): SEHNR, FQNEAQ (reference sequence). Trimming stripped 11 bases from V and 0 bases from J, with 23 bases between. CDR3 residues: CASRGVAGESSYNEQFF. The CDR3 nucleotides read TGTGCCTCCAGGGGAGTAGCGGGTGAAAGCTCCTACAATGAGCAGTTCTTC.

The V and J genes are TRBV4-1 and TRBJ2-3; 14 bases match TRBD2. The ends lost 2 bases at V and 4 bases at J; junction bases unmatched: 5. The germline V gene has CDR1 MGHRA and CDR2 YSYEKL. There are 17 residues in the CDR3. The CDR3 region is CASSQPPTSGGADTQYF. CDR3 coding DNA: TGCGCCAGCAGCCAACCCCCGACTAGCGGGGGGGCAGATACGCAGTATTTT.

This chain connects TRBV6-1 to TRBJ2-5; the D gene is possibly TRBD1 (6 bases). Germline lookup yields CDR1 MNHNS and CDR2 SASEGT. This CDR3 contains 16 residues. V lost 0 bases and J lost 5, with 16 bases in between. CDR3 sequence (DNA): TGTGCCAGCAGTGAAGCGCTGGGACACCCCCGGGAGACCCAGTACTTC. It translates to CASSEALGHPRETQYF.

The chain combines TRBV4-1 with TRBJ1-1, with 7 bases lining up with TRBD1. This CDR3 is built from 17 residues. Germline CDR1 and CDR2: MGHRA and YSYEKL. With 3 bases clipped from V and 4 bases from J, the junction kept 14 bases outside the gene matches. This CDR3 reads CASSHGGMRGQSTEAFF. The CDR3 region has the DNA TGCGCCAGCAGCCACGGAGGAATGAGGGGGCAGAGCACTGAAGCTTTCTTT.

Written as DNA, the CDR3 is TGTGCCAGCAGCTTTGGAGGCAATCAGCCCCAGCATTTT. It translates to CASSFGGNQPQHF. V is TRBV5-6 and J is TRBJ1-5; unclear D gene. V lost 2 bases to trimming and J lost 2 bases, with 5 bases between them. CDR1 SGHDT and CDR2 YYEEEE come from the germline V gene. The CDR3 runs 13 residues.

V is TRBV12-5 and J is TRBJ1-5; D gene unclear. Trimming cost V 4 bases and J 0 bases, with 13 bases left between them. Germline V gives CDR1 LGHNT, CDR2 FRNRAP. The CDR3 totals 16 residues. CDR3 residues: CASGSRHVYSNQPQHF. For the CDR3, the DNA is TGTGCTAGTGGTTCCCGACACGTTTATAGCAATCAGCCCCAGCATTTT.

This chain's CDR3 is CASSLAASGGDTQYF. In DNA, the CDR3 is TGCGCCAGCAGCTTGGCCGCTAGCGGGGGGGATACGCAGTATTTT. The V gene is TRBV5-1, the J gene TRBJ2-3; TRBD2 matches at 11 bases. The CDR3 loop spans 15 amino acids. The ends lost 0 bases at V and 6 bases at J; junction bases unmatched: 3. The germline V gene encodes CDR1 SGHRS and CDR2 YFSETQ.

The V call is TRBV9, the J call TRBJ2-5; 11 nucleotides agree with TRBD2. The CDR3 contains 16 residues. Germline values: CDR1 SGDLS, CDR2 YYNGEE. V shed 5 bases and J 0 bases; nucleotides not matched to a gene: 6. In DNA form, the CDR3 reads TGTGCCAGCAGTCGCTCTAGCGGGGGGAACCAAGAGACCCAGTACTTC. Protein sequence: CASSRSSGGNQETQYF. Full variable domain (outside the CDR3, taken from reference TRBV9 and TRBJ2-5): DSGVTQTPKHLITATGQRVTLRCSPRSGDLSVYWYQQSLDQGLQFLIQYYNGEERAKGNILERFSAQQFPDLHSELNLSSLELGDSALYFCASSRSSGGNQETQYFGPGTRLLVL.

The chain links TRBV4-2 to TRBJ1-5; 7 bases are shared with TRBD1. The junction had 6 bases not matched to a gene; V was cut back by 7 bases and J by 0 bases. From germline, CDR1 is LGHNA and CDR2 YNFKEQ. The CDR3 runs 15 residues. This chain's CDR3 is CASTLTGSSNQPQHF. CDR3 DNA sequence: TGTGCCAGCACCCTGACAGGGAGTAGCAATCAGCCCCAGCATTTT.

The chain couples TRBV7-2 to TRBJ2-7; D is perhaps TRBD1 (6 bases). There are 12 residues in the CDR3. V lost 11 bases and J lost 2, with 13 bases in between. The V gene's germline CDR1 is SGHTA and CDR2 FQGNSA. CDR3 nucleotides: TGTGCCTCACAGGGCCTTACCTACGAGCAGTACTTC. Translated, it gives CASQGLTYEQYF.

The chain joins TRBV11-3 to TRBJ2-2, with 8 bases matching TRBD2. The CDR3 covers 13 residues. V was pared by 9 bases and J by 5 bases, with 5 bases of the junction left unmatched. Germline CDR1 SGHNT, CDR2 YENEEA. Here the CDR3 DNA reads TGTGCCAGTCGGGGGGGGCGAACCGGGGAGCTGTTTTTT. This sequence encodes CASRGGRTGELFF.

About this clone: The sample contains more than one DNA sequence encoding this CDR3. The chain has TRBV5-1 and TRBJ1-4; D ambiguous. Germline V lookup: CDR1 SGHRS, CDR2 YFSETQ. The CDR3 covers 15 residues. Trimming left V 0 bases short and J 2 bases short, with 8 bases between. CDR3 sequence: CASSLGGSTNEKLFF. Written as DNA, the CDR3 is TGCGCCAGCAGCTTGGGCGGCTCGACTAATGAAAAACTGTTTTTT.

The chain employs TRBV2 and TRBJ2-7, with unresolved D. Germline V gene data show CDR1 as SNHLY and CDR2 as FYNNEI. CDR3 length equals 10 residues. V shed 6 bases and J shed 3 bases, with 3 bases lying between them. The CDR3 sequence is CASSIYEQYF. The CDR3 DNA sequence: TGTGCCAGCAGCATCTACGAGCAGTACTTC.

This chain joins TRBV6-1 and TRBJ2-7; D might be TRBD1 (6 bases). Germline assignment: CDR1 MNHNS and CDR2 SASEGT. This CDR3 is built from 12 residues. V was pared by 3 bases and J by 3 bases, with 6 bases between. Here the CDR3 reads CASSDRGYEQYF. CDR3 sequence (DNA): TGTGCCAGCAGTGACAGGGGCTACGAGCAGTACTTC.

The chain couples TRBV9 to TRBJ1-2; D might be TRBD1 (5 bases). The ends were cut back, 3 bases at V and 6 bases at J, with 21 bases in the middle. Germline loops: CDR1 SGDLS, CDR2 YYNGEE. The CDR3 totals 16 residues. The chain's CDR3 is CASSAAEGGSGNGYTF. DNA of the CDR3: TGTGCCAGCAGCGCCGCGGAGGGAGGTTCAGGGAATGGCTACACCTTC.

The chain links TRBV7-8 to TRBJ1-2; D gene unclear. The CDR3 sequence is 15 residues long. V was pared by 2 bases and J by 6 bases, with 16 bases between. Germline V gives CDR1 SGHVS, CDR2 FQNEAQ. The CDR3 sequence is CASSLLGQRRNGYTF. The CDR3 DNA reads TGTGCCAGCAGCTTATTAGGGCAAAGGAGGAATGGCTACACCTTC.